This T cell receptor beta chain was observed in a study of regulatory T cells in long-lasting Graves disease. V was trimmed by 1 base and J by 6 bases, leaving 4 bases between them. The CDR3 is 11 amino acids. From germline, CDR1 is SGHDN and CDR2 FVKESK. The time point here: newly diagnosed GD, antithyroid drugs for less than 3 months. Scientists built the TCR library using RNA that was extracted from PBMCs. The authors built TCR beta libraries using iRepertoire HTBI primers and Arm-PCR of CDR3 regions. TCRdb fed the multiplex PCR reads into MiXCR, producing one record per CDR3 protein. This sample has about 360,000 distinct CDR3 sequences, with 15% to 20% found just once. This clonotype occurred many times. A further study also used this sample, focusing on T cells in Graves' hyperthyroidism and ophthalmopathy. Turning to that study: The model's output predicted ophthalmopathy at a median of about 5.9 months prior to onset.

The sequence was collected from a woman under 30 with Graves disease. The sequences come from peripheral blood mononuclear cells (PBMCs), collected at new diagnosis, from a patient treated with antithyroid drugs. J is TRBJ2-7 and V is TRBV14; no reliable D call. The CDR3 DNA follows: TGTGCCAGCAGCCAAGGGCGCGAGCAGTACTTC. As protein: CASSQGREQYF.